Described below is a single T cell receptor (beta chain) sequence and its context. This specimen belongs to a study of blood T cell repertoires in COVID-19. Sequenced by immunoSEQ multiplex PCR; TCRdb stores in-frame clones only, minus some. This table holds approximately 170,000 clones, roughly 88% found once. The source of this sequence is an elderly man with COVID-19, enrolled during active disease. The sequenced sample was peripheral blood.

CDR3 protein: CASSLASAGEKLFF. The DNA of the CDR3 is TGCGCCAGCAGCTTGGCCTCTGCAGGTGAAAAACTGTTTTTT. The chain uses TRBV5-1 and TRBJ1-4, with D hard to call. V lost 0 bases, J lost 7 bases, and 10 bases lay in between. This CDR3 comprises 14 residues. Germline loops: CDR1 SGHRS, CDR2 YFSETQ.